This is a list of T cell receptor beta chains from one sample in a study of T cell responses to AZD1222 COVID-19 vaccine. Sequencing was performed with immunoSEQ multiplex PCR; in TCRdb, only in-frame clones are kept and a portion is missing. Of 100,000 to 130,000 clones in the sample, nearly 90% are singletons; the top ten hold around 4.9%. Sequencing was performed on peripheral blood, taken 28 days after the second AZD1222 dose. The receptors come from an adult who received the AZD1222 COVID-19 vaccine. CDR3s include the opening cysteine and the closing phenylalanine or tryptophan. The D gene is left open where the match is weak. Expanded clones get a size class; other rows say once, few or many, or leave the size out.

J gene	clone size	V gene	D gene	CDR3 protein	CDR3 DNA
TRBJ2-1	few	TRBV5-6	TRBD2	CASSNSGGAHNEQFF	TGTGCCAGCAGCAATAGCGGGGGGGCCCACAATGAGCAGTTCTTC
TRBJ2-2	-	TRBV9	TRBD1	CASSETGGSANTGELFF	TGTGCCAGCAGCGAGACAGGGGGGTCAGCGAACACCGGGGAGCTGTTTTTT
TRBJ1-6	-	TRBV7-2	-	CASSSSSYNSPLHF	TGTGCCAGCAGCTCAAGCTCCTATAATTCACCCCTCCACTTT
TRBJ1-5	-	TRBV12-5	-	CASGLGGRNQPQHF	TGTGCTAGTGGTTTGGGAGGTCGAAATCAGCCCCAGCATTTT
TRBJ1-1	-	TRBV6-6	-	CASTMGGMNTEAFF	TGTGCCAGCACTATGGGGGGCATGAACACTGAAGCTTTCTTT
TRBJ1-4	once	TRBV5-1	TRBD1	CASSSRQGPNEKLFF	TGCGCCAGCAGCTCTAGACAGGGGCCTAATGAAAAACTGTTTTTT
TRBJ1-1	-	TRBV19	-	CASRTTGQGMNTEAFF	TGTGCCAGTAGAACAACGGGGCAGGGGATGAACACTGAAGCTTTCTTT
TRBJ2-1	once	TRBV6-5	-	CASSRRGNSYNEQFF	TGTGCCAGCAGCCGAAGGGGGAACTCGTACAATGAGCAGTTCTTC
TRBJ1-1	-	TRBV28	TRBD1	CASRGQGDTEAFF	TGTGCCAGCAGAGGACAGGGAGATACTGAAGCTTTCTTT
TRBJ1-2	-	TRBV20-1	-	CSAQPNYGYTF	TGCAGTGCTCAGCCGAACTATGGCTACACCTTC
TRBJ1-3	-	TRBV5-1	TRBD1	CASSGQGSGNTIYF	TGCGCCAGCAGCGGACAGGGGTCTGGAAACACCATATATTTT
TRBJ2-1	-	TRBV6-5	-	CASSSFSSGEQFF	TGTGCCAGCAGTTCCTTTTCCTCGGGTGAGCAGTTCTTC
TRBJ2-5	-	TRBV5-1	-	CASSSDGGLQETQYF	TGCGCCAGCAGCTCGGATGGGGGCCTCCAAGAGACCCAGTACTTC
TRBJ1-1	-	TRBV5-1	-	CASSLWEGRYTEAFF	TGCGCCAGCAGCTTGTGGGAGGGGCGATACACTGAAGCTTTCTTT
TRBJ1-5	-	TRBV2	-	CASTIEGGGNQPQHF	TGTGCCAGCACCATCGAGGGGGGCGGGAATCAGCCCCAGCATTTT
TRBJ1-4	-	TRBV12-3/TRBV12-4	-	CASSPQRNEKLFF	TGTGCCAGCAGCCCCCAGAGGAATGAAAAACTGTTTTTT
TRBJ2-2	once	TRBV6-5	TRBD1	CASSRTGTNTGELFF	TGTGCCAGCAGCCGGACAGGAACGAACACCGGGGAGCTGTTTTTT
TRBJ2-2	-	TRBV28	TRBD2	CASIGGGTTGELFF	TGTGCCAGCATTGGCGGGGGGACAACCGGGGAGCTGTTTTTT
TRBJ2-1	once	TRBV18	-	CASSLSDGGDEQFF	TGTGCCAGCTCACTCTCGGACGGTGGGGATGAGCAGTTCTTC
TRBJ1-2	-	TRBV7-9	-	CASSRERGNYGYTF	TGTGCCAGCAGCCGAGAGAGGGGTAACTATGGCTACACCTTC
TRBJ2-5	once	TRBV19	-	CASRGGQETQYF	TGTGCCAGTAGAGGAGGCCAAGAGACCCAGTACTTC
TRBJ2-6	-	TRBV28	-	CASSWDYRAGANVLTF	TGTGCCAGCAGTTGGGATTACAGGGCTGGGGCCAACGTCCTGACTTTC
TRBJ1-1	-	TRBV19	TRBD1	CASHDRGPTEAFF	TGTGCCAGTCATGACAGGGGGCCCACTGAAGCTTTCTTT
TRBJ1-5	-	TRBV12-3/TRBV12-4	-	CASSSAGDQPQHF	TGTGCCAGCAGTTCCGCTGGCGATCAGCCCCAGCATTTT
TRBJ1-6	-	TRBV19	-	CASRLGSNSYNSPLHF	TGTGCCAGTAGGCTCGGGTCGAACTCCTATAATTCACCCCTCCACTTT
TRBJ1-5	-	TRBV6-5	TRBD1	CASSSGGGQPQHF	TGTGCCAGCAGTTCAGGGGGAGGTCAGCCCCAGCATTTT
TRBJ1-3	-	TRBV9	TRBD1	CASSFRGQGPGNTIYF	TGTGCCAGCAGCTTCCGGGGACAGGGACCCGGAAACACCATATATTTT
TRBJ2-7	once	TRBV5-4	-	CASSLEATGTGGEQYF	TGTGCCAGCAGCTTGGAGGCGACAGGGACTGGGGGCGAGCAGTACTTC
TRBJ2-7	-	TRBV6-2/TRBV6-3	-	CASSYERGGVTYEQYF	TGTGCCAGCAGTTACGAGCGAGGGGGTGTAACCTACGAGCAGTACTTC
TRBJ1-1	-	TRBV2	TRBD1	CASTPGGNPEAFF	TGTGCCAGCACCCCAGGGGGCAATCCTGAAGCTTTCTTT
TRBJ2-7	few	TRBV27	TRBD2	CATLAGDTYEQYF	TGTGCCACCCTAGCGGGGGACACCTACGAGCAGTACTTC
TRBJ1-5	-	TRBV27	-	CASRVQFDSNQPQHF	TGTGCCAGCAGGGTCCAGTTTGATAGCAATCAGCCCCAGCATTTT
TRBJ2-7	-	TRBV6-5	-	CASSYSPGRNYEQYF	TGTGCCAGCAGTTACTCACCGGGACGGAACTACGAGCAGTACTTC
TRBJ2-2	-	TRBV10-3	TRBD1	CAISDPYRTGANTGELFF	TGTGCCATCAGTGACCCCTACCGGACAGGAGCGAACACCGGGGAGCTGTTTTTT
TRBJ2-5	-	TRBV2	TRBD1	CASSIRQGRVKETQYF	TGTGCCAGCAGTATACGACAGGGACGGGTGAAAGAGACCCAGTACTTC
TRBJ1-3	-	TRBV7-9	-	CASSLFGESGDTIYF	TGTGCCAGCAGCTTATTCGGGGAGAGCGGAGACACCATATATTTT
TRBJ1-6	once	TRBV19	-	CATTMGQTYNSPLHF	TGTGCCACCACCATGGGGCAGACCTATAATTCACCCCTCCACTTT
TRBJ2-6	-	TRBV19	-	CASSTLNSGANVLTF	TGTGCCAGTAGTACCCTAAACTCTGGGGCCAACGTCCTGACTTTC
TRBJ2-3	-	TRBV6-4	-	CASSDPGREIVTDTQYF	TGTGCCAGCAGTGACCCGGGACGGGAGATTGTGACAGATACGCAGTATTTT
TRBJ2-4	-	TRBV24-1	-	CATSDRSLAKNIQYF	TGTGCCACCAGTGACAGGTCACTAGCCAAAAACATTCAGTACTTC
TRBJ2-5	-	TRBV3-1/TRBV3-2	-	CASSLPPGTQYF	TGTGCCAGCAGCTTGCCCCCGGGGACCCAGTACTTC
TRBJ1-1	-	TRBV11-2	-	CASSLEEAQGTEAFF	TGTGCCAGCAGCTTAGAGGAAGCACAGGGAACTGAAGCTTTCTTT
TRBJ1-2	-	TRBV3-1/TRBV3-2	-	CASSRDQRGGYTF	TGTGCCAGCAGCCGGGACCAACGAGGGGGCTACACCTTC
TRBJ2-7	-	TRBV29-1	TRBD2	CSVEGKSSAAPGGEQYF	TGCAGCGTTGAAGGGAAAAGCTCAGCGGCCCCGGGGGGCGAGCAGTACTTC
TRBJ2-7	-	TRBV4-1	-	CASSLDSISYEQYF	TGCGCCAGCAGCCTTGACAGTATTTCCTACGAGCAGTACTTC
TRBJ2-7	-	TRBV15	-	CATSRERGPTYEQYF	TGTGCCACCAGCAGAGAACGGGGGCCGACCTACGAGCAGTACTTC
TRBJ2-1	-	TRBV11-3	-	CASSLVSSEGQFF	TGTGCCAGCAGCTTAGTGTCCAGCGAAGGGCAGTTCTTC
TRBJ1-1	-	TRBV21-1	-	CATLFCPLRNTEAFF	TGTGCCACCTTATTCTGTCCACTGAGGAACACTGAAGCTTTCTTT
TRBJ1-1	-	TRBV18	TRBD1	CASSPKRDRVTEAFF	TGTGCCAGCTCACCTAAACGGGACAGGGTGACTGAAGCTTTCTTT
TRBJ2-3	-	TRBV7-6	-	CASSDSPTRRAGVSTDTQYF	TGTGCCAGCAGCGATTCGCCAACTCGTAGGGCAGGGGTTAGCACAGATACGCAGTATTTT
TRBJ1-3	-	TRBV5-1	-	CASSLRGSGNTIYF	TGCGCCAGCAGCTTGCGGGGCTCTGGAAACACCATATATTTT
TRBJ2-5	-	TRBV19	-	CASSIGRVETQYF	TGTGCCAGTAGTATAGGGCGGGTTGAGACCCAGTACTTC
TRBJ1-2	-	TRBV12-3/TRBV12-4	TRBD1	CASSPDRIYGYTF	TGTGCCAGCAGTCCGGACAGGATCTATGGCTACACCTTC